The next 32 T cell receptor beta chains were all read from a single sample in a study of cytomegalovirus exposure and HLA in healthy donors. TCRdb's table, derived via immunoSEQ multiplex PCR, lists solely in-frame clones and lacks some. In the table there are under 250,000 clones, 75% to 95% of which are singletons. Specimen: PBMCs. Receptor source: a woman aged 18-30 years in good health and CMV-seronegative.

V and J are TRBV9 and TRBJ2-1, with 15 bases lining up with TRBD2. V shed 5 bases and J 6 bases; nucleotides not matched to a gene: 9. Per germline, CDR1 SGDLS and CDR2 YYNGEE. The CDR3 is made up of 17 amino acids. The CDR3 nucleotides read TGTGCCAGCAGAGACTCCCGGACTAGCGGGAGGGGCAATGAGCAGTTCTTC. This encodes CASRDSRTSGRGNEQFF.

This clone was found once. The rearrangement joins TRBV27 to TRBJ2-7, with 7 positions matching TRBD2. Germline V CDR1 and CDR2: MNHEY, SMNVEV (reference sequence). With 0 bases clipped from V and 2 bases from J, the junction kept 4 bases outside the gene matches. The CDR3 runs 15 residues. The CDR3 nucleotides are TGTGCCAGCAGTTTATCTCCAGCGGGACCCTACGAGCAGTACTTC. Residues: CASSLSPAGPYEQYF.

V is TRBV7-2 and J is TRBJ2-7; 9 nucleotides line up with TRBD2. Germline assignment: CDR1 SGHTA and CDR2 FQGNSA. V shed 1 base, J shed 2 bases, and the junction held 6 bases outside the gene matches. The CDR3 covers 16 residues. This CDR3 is CASSLVGSGSPYEQYF. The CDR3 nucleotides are TGTGCCAGCAGCTTAGTGGGTAGCGGGAGTCCCTACGAGCAGTACTTC.

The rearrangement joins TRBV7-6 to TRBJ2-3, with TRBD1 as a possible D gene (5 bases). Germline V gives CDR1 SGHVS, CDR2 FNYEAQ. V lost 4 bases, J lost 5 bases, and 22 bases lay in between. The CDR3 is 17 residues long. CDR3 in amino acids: CASSSITSGQGGDTQYF. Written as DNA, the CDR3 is TGTGCCAGCAGCTCCATCACGTCCGGACAAGGCGGAGATACGCAGTATTTT.

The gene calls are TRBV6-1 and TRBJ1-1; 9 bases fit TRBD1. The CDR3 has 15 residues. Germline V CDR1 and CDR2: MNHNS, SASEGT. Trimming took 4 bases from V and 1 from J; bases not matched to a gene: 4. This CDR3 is CASSGPQGANTEAFF. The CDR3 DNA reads TGTGCCAGCAGTGGCCCACAGGGGGCGAACACTGAAGCTTTCTTT.

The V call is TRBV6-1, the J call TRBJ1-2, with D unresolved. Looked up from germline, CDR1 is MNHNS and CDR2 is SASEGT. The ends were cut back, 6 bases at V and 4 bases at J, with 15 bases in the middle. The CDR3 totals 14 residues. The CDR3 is CASSQNGYFYGYTF. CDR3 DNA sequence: TGTGCCAGCAGCCAGAACGGGTATTTCTATGGCTACACCTTC.

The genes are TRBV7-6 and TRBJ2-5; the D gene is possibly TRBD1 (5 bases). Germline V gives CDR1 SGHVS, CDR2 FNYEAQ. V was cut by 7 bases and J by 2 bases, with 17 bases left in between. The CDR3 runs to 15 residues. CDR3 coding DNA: TGTGCCAGCACAGGGATTACCTTGGGACAAGAGACCCAGTACTTC. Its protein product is CASTGITLGQETQYF.

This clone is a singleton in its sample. The CDR3 sequence: CATRDRAVTNEKLFF. CDR3 bases: TGTGCCACACGGGACAGGGCGGTAACTAATGAAAAACTGTTTTTT. The chain links TRBV10-3 to TRBJ1-4, with 9 bases lining up with TRBD1. The germline V gene encodes CDR1 ENHRY and CDR2 SYGVKD. Trimming took 10 bases from V and 1 from J; bases not matched to a gene: 7. The CDR3 length is 15 residues.

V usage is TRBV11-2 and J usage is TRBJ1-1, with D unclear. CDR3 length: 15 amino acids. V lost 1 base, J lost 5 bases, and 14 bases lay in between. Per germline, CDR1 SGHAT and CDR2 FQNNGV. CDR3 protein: CASSLAPGGLTEAFF. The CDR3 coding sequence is TGTGCCAGCAGCTTAGCTCCGGGAGGGTTGACTGAAGCTTTCTTT.

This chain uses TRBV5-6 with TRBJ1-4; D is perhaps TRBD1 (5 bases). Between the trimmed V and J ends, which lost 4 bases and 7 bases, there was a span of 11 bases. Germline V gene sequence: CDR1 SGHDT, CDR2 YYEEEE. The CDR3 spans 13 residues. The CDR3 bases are TGTGCCAGCAGCCTGGGGGAGATTGAAAAACTGTTTTTT. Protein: CASSLGEIEKLFF.

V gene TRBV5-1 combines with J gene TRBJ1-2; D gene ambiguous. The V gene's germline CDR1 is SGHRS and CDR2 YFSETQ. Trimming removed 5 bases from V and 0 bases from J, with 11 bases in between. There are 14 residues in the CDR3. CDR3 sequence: CASRADMANYGYTF. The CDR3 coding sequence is TGCGCCAGCAGGGCCGATATGGCTAACTATGGCTACACCTTC. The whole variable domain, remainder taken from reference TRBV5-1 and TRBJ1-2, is KAGVTQTPRYLIKTRGQQVTLSCSPISGHRSVSWYQQTPGQGLQFLFEYFSETQRNKGNFPGRFSGRQFSNSRSEMNVSTLELGDSALYLCASRADMANYGYTFGSGTRLTVV.

Written as DNA, the CDR3 is TGCGCCAGCAGCCCCGCGGGGGGGGCAGCCGATGGCTACACCTTC. It specifies CASSPAGGAADGYTF. The chain is built from TRBV5-1 and TRBJ1-2, with a tentative D call TRBD1 (6 bases). V lost 4 bases to trimming and J lost 6 bases, with 19 bases between them. This CDR3 spans 15 amino acids. Germline V CDR1 and CDR2: SGHRS, YFSETQ.

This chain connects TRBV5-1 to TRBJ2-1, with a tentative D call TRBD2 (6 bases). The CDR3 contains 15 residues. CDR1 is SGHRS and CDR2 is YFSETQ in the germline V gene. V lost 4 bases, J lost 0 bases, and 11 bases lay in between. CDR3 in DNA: TGCGCCAGCAGCCGGGGAGGAGTCTCCTACAATGAGCAGTTCTTC. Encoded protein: CASSRGGVSYNEQFF.

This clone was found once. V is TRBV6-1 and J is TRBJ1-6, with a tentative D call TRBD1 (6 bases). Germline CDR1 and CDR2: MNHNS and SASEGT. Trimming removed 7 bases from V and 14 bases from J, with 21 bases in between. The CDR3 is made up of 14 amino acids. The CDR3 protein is CASTGGHRSGTLHF. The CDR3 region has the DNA TGTGCCAGCACCGGGGGGCACCGCAGTGGCACCCTCCACTTT.

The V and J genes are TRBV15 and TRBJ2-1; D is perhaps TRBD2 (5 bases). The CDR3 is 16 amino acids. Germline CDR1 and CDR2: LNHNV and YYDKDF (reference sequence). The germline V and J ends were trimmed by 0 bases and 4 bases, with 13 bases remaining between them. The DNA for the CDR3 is TGTGCCACCAGCAGAGATCCCAGCGGAGCTTACAATGAGCAGTTCTTC. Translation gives CATSRDPSGAYNEQFF.

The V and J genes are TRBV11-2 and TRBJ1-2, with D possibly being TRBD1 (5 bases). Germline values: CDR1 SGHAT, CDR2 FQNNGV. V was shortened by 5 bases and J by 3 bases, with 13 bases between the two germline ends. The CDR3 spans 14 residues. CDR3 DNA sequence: TGTGCCAGCAGCCCCGTCCAGGGTTACTATGGCTACACCTTC. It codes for CASSPVQGYYGYTF.

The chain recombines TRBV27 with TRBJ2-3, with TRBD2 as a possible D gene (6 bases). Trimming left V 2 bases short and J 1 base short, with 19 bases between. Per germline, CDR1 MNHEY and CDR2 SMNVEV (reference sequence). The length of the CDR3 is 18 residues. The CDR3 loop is CASSLVTGALLGTDTQYF. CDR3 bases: TGTGCCAGCAGTTTAGTGACGGGAGCTCTCCTCGGCACAGATACGCAGTATTTT.

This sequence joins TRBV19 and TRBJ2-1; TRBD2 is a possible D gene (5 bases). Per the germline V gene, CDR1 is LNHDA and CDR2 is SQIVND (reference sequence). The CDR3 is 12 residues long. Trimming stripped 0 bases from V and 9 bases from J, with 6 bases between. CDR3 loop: CASSIDRGEQFF. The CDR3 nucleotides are TGTGCCAGTAGTATAGATCGGGGTGAGCAGTTCTTC.

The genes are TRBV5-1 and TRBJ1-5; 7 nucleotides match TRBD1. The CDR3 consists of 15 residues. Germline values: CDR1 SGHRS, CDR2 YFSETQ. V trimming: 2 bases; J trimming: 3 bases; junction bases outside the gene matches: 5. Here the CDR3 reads CASSFTGEFNQPQHF. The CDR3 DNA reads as TGCGCCAGCAGCTTTACAGGGGAATTCAATCAGCCCCAGCATTTT.

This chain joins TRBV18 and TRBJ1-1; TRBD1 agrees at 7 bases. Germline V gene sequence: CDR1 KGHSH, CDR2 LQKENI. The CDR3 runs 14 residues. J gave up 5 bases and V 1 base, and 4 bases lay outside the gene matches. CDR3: CASSPQRGHTEAFF. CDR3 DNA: TGTGCCAGCTCACCACAGAGGGGGCATACTGAAGCTTTCTTT.

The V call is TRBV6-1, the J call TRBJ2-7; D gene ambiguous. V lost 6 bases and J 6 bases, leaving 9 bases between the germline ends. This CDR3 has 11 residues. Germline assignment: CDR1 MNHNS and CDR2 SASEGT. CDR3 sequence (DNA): TGTGCCAGCAGCCTCTGGGCCGAGCAGTACTTC. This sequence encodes CASSLWAEQYF.

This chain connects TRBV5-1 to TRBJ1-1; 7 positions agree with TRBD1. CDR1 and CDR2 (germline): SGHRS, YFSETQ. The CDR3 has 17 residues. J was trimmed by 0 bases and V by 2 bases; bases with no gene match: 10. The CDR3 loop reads CASSFGGQAAMNTEAFF. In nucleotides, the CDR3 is TGCGCCAGCAGCTTTGGTGGACAGGCCGCTATGAACACTGAAGCTTTCTTT. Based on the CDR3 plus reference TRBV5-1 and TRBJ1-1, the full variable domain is KAGVTQTPRYLIKTRGQQVTLSCSPISGHRSVSWYQQTPGQGLQFLFEYFSETQRNKGNFPGRFSGRQFSNSRSEMNVSTLELGDSALYLCASSFGGQAAMNTEAFFGQGTRLTVV.

For the CDR3, the DNA is TGTGCCACCAGCAGCCCTACTAGTCACTATGAAGAGACCCAGTACTTC. It codes for CATSSPTSHYEETQYF. This chain connects TRBV15 to TRBJ2-5; tentative D call: TRBD2 (5 bases). Germline assignment: CDR1 LNHNV and CDR2 YYDKDF (reference sequence). The V gene lost 3 bases and the J gene lost 3 bases, with 17 bases spanning the gap. The length of the CDR3 is 16 residues.

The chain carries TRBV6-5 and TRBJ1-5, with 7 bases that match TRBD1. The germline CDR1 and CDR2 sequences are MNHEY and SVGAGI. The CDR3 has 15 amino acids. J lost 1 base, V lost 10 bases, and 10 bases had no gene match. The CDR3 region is CATIGRGTSNQPQHF. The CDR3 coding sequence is TGTGCCACCATTGGCAGGGGGACGAGCAATCAGCCCCAGCATTTT.

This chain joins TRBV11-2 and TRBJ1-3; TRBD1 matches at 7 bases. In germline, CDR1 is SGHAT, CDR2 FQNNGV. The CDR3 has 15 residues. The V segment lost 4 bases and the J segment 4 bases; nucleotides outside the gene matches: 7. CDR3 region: CASSSSDRAGNTIYF. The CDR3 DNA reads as TGTGCCAGCAGCTCGTCTGACAGGGCCGGAAACACCATATATTTT.

The CDR3 DNA sequence: TGTGCCAGCAGCGTTCTTCCTCGGGACAGGGGGGCAAAAATCTCCTACGAGCAGTACTTC. The encoded protein is CASSVLPRDRGAKISYEQYF. J is TRBJ2-7 and V is TRBV9; 11 positions match TRBD1. Germline CDR1 is SGDLS and CDR2 is YYNGEE. V trimming: 2 bases; J trimming: 0 bases; junction bases outside the gene matches: 16. The CDR3 runs to 20 residues.

This CDR3 reads CASSSGLGGGNQPQHF. CDR3 nucleotide sequence: TGTGCCAGCAGTTCGGGTTTAGGGGGAGGGAATCAGCCCCAGCATTTT. V gene TRBV27 combines with J gene TRBJ1-5, with a weak D call TRBD1 (6 bases). The CDR3 is 16 residues long. The germline gives CDR1 MNHEY, CDR2 SMNVEV (reference sequence). The ends were cut back, 4 bases at V and 4 bases at J, with 17 bases in the middle.

The CDR3 nucleotides read TGTGCCATCACTCCCACAGGGGACTATGGCTACACCTTC. This gives the protein CAITPTGDYGYTF. The chain is built from TRBV10-3 and TRBJ1-2, with 7 bases lining up with TRBD1. V shed 7 bases, J shed 3 bases, and the junction held 5 bases outside the gene matches. The CDR3 spans 13 residues. CDR1 and CDR2 from the germline V gene are ENHRY and SYGVKD.

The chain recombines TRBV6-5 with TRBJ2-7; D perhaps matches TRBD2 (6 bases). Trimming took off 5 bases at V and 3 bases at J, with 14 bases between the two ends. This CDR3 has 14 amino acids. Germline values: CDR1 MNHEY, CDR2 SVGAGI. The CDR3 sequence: CASSNGGPLYEQYF. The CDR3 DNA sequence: TGTGCCAGCAGTAACGGGGGACCCCTCTACGAGCAGTACTTC.

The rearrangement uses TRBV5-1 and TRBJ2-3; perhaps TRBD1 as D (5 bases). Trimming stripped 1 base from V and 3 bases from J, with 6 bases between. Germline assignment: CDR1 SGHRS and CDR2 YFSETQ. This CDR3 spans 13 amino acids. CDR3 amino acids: CASSLRGTDTQYF. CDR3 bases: TGCGCCAGCAGCTTGAGGGGAACAGATACGCAGTATTTT.

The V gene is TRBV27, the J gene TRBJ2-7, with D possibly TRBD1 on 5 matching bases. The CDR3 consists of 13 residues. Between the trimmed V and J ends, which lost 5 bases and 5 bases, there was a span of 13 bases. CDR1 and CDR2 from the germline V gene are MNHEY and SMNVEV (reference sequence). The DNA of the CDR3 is TGTGCCAGCAGTCTACAGGTATACAACGAGCAGTACTTC. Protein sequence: CASSLQVYNEQYF.

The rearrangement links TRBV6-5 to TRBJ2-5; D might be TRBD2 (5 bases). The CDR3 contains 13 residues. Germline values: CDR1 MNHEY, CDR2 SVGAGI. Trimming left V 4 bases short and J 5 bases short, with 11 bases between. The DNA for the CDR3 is TGTGCCAGCAGTTCCCAATGGGAGGAGACCCAGTACTTC. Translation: CASSSQWEETQYF.